This T cell receptor beta chain stems from a study of blood T cell repertoires in COVID-19. Study in general: Specimens from acute and convalescent COVID-19 originated in the United States, Italy and Spain. Sample material is recorded as cDNA or gDNA derived from T cells, B-cell-depleted T cells, or PBMCs.

Per the authors' pipeline: Amplification of reference gene primers was used by the study to estimate nucleated cell counts. Assay: immunoSEQ multiplex PCR; the TCRdb copy retains only in-frame clones and omits some. V and J calls and clone size are copied from that table; D and trimming were computed from the DNA. The profile shows 150,000 to 200,000 clones, roughly four fifths of them singletons. The CDR3 has 14 amino acids. The V gene lost 7 bases and the J gene lost 8 bases, with 17 bases spanning the gap. CDR1 SGHAT and CDR2 FQNNGV come from the germline V gene. This clonotype was obtained from a human donor in a cohort sampled during active COVID-19. The sequenced sample was peripheral blood. The V and J genes are TRBV11-2 and TRBJ1-4; a possible D gene is TRBD1 (5 bases). CDR3 loop: CASTQGGMWEKLFF. The CDR3 DNA is TGTGCCAGCACCCAGGGAGGCATGTGGGAAAAACTGTTTTTT. Complete variable domain (other parts from reference TRBV11-2 and TRBJ1-4): EAGVAQSPRYKIIEKRQSVAFWCNPISGHATLYWYQQILGQGPKLLIQFQNNGVVDDSQLPKDRFSAERLKGVDSTLKIQPAKLEDSAVYLCASTQGGMWEKLFFGSGTQLSVL.